These 7 T cell receptor beta chains were sequenced from one sample in a study of radiation and T cells in renal cell carcinoma. Profiled with immunoSEQ multiplex PCR; TCRdb holds only in-frame clones, not every one. The sample holds more than 120,000 clones, about 88% seen once. As for time point: blood 4 weeks post-SBRT, at nephrectomy. Treatment given: 15 Gy SBRT to primary tumor, nephrectomy 4 weeks later. The source was blood, collected from a patient whose treatment included radiotherapy and nephrectomy. The receptor set was obtained from a woman between 45 and 60 years old with renal cell carcinoma.

This chain connects TRBV4-3 to TRBJ2-3, with D tentatively TRBD1 (6 bases). CDR1 is LGHNA and CDR2 is YSLEER in the germline V gene. The V gene lost 4 bases and the J gene lost 2 bases, with 16 bases spanning the gap. The length of the CDR3 is 16 residues. The CDR3 region is CASSRRGQGSTDTQYF. CDR3 DNA sequence: TGCGCCAGCAGCCGCAGAGGGCAGGGGTCCACAGATACGCAGTATTTT.

This chain uses TRBV4-2 with TRBJ2-7, with D possibly TRBD1 on 6 matching bases. Germline CDR1 is LGHNA and CDR2 is YNFKEQ. The CDR3 is 13 amino acids. V lost 0 bases to trimming and J lost 7 bases, with 10 bases between them. The CDR3 here is CASSQEARGEQYF. CDR3 DNA: TGTGCCAGCAGCCAAGAGGCTAGGGGGGAGCAGTACTTC.

V usage is TRBV19 and J usage is TRBJ2-3, with TRBD1 as a possible D gene (6 bases). The CDR3 is made up of 15 amino acids. The V and J ends lost 7 bases and 0 bases respectively, with 14 bases between them. Germline CDR1 reads LNHDA; CDR2 reads SQIVND (reference sequence). CDR3 protein: CASTPGVVSTDTQYF. The CDR3 DNA is TGTGCCAGTACCCCAGGGGTTGTTAGCACAGATACGCAGTATTTT.

This chain joins TRBV5-1 and TRBJ1-4, with 7 nucleotides matching TRBD1. With V trimmed by 2 bases and J by 0 bases, 1 base remained unmatched. The CDR3 runs to 15 residues. CDR1 and CDR2 from the germline V gene are SGHRS and YFSETQ. CDR3 amino acids: CASSFGQATNEKLFF. DNA of the CDR3: TGCGCCAGCAGCTTCGGACAGGCAACTAATGAAAAACTGTTTTTT.

This chain joins TRBV7-2 and TRBJ2-7, with 12 bases aligning to TRBD1. Germline V lookup: CDR1 SGHTA, CDR2 FQGNSA. This CDR3 has 15 residues. V lost 4 bases, J lost 6 bases, and 7 bases stayed unmatched. CDR3 coding DNA: TGTGCCAGCAGCTCGTGGGACAGGGGGCTCGGCGAGCAGTACTTC. Translating it yields CASSSWDRGLGEQYF.

This CDR3 reads CAISESKGGGGTDTQYF. The CDR3 DNA reads as TGTGCCATCAGTGAGTCGAAAGGGGGCGGTGGCACAGATACGCAGTATTTT. The chain couples TRBV10-3 to TRBJ2-3; 7 bases are shared with TRBD1. The V gene's germline CDR1 is ENHRY and CDR2 SYGVKD. V lost 0 bases, J lost 1 base, and 7 bases stayed unmatched. This CDR3 has 17 residues.

The chain links TRBV7-2 to TRBJ2-1, with D maybe TRBD1 (6 bases). Trimming pared 9 bases from V and 3 bases from J, leaving 15 bases between. The germline V gene has CDR1 SGHTA and CDR2 FQGNSA. The CDR3 covers 14 residues. CDR3 protein: CASKQGPYYNEQFF. The CDR3 DNA reads as TGTGCCAGTAAACAGGGCCCTTACTACAATGAGCAGTTCTTC.